The entry below gives a single T cell receptor beta chain sequence along with its context. CDR1 and CDR2 from the germline V gene are MGHRA and YSYEKL. V was clipped by 1 base and J by 11 bases, with 17 bases between them. The CDR3 totals 14 residues. These data originate in a study of blood T cell repertoires in COVID-19. Clones were sequenced by immunoSEQ multiplex PCR, and TCRdb holds only the in-frame ones, with some missing. The table has 220,000 or so clones, roughly nine tenths seen once. The chain recombines TRBV4-1 with TRBJ1-1; a weak D match, TRBD1 (5 bases). The specimen sequenced was peripheral blood. This clonotype was obtained from a woman in her fifties or sixties with COVID-19, enrolled during active disease. CDR3 region: CASSQVIGGVGAFF. CDR3 sequence (DNA): TGCGCCAGCAGCCAAGTTATAGGAGGGGTTGGGGCTTTCTTT.